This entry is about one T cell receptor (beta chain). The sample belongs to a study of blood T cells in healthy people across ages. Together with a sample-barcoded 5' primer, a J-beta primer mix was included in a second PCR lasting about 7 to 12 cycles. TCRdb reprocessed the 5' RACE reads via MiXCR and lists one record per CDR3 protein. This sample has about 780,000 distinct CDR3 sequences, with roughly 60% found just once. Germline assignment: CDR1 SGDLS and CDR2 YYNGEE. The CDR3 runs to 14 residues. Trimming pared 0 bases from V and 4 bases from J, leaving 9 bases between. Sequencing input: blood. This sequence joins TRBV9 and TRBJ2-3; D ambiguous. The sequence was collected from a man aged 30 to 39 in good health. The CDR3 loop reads CASSVGGRADTQYF. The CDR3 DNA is TGTGCCAGCAGCGTAGGGGGTCGGGCAGATACGCAGTATTTT.